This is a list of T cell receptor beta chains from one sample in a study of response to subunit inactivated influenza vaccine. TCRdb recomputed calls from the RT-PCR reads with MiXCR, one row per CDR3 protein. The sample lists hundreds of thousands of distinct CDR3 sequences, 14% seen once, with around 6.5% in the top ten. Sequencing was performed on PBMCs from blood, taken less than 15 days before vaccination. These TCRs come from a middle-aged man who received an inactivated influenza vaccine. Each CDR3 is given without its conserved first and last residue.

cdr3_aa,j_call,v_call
ASSFRGGDSNQPQH,TRBJ1-5,TRBV27
ASSSQTPSTDTQY,TRBJ2-3,TRBV5-1
SARDPRQGNQETQY,TRBJ2-5,TRBV20-1
ASRSSGLGAF,TRBJ1-1,TRBV12-3/TRBV12-4
SAPGRGTNEQF,TRBJ2-1,TRBV20-1
ASGLAIGGRGKQF,TRBJ2-1,TRBV12-5
APRGGLAKNIQY,TRBJ2-4,TRBV23-1
ASSLTSGSGTYEQY,TRBJ2-7,TRBV11-2
ASRTGSRNSPLH,TRBJ1-6,TRBV6-1
ASSLGASGPYNEQF,TRBJ2-1,TRBV5-4
ASRDGPGTDTQY,TRBJ2-3,TRBV6-1
ASSVVGLANEQF,TRBJ2-1,TRBV9
SARKVSGSWETQY,TRBJ2-5,TRBV20-1
ASSPRQGGVPDTQY,TRBJ2-3,TRBV2
SVEGRGLYNEQF,TRBJ2-1,TRBV29-1
ASSLHGGELF,TRBJ2-2,TRBV12-3/TRBV12-4
ASSQDLRRDNYYEQY,TRBJ2-7,TRBV4-3
ASRQDLPYEQY,TRBJ2-7,TRBV6-2/TRBV6-3
ASSKEGQGASTDTQY,TRBJ2-3,TRBV21-1
ASSFFPTTAYGYT,TRBJ1-2,TRBV13
ASSIVVGTHSPNEQF,TRBJ2-1,TRBV19
SARGMQDSNQPQH,TRBJ1-5,TRBV20-1
ASSLVQGSEQY,TRBJ2-7,TRBV7-2
ASSPIGSDGYT,TRBJ1-2,TRBV18
ASSANSGEKLF,TRBJ1-4,TRBV28
ASRAQGGRNTEAF,TRBJ1-1,TRBV7-2
ASSPHRGPYNEQF,TRBJ2-1,TRBV12-3/TRBV12-4
ASSPPNRREQY,TRBJ2-7,TRBV18
ASSFPGVGLLPDEQY,TRBJ2-7,TRBV5-8
SANEELGSYNEQF,TRBJ2-1,TRBV20-1
ASNQGVGYTEAF,TRBJ1-1,TRBV7-9
ASSPMSGDTEAF,TRBJ1-1,TRBV18
SVEGTGAYEQY,TRBJ2-7,TRBV29-1
ASSLSAGEVTQY,TRBJ2-5,TRBV5-1
ASSQGGGVDNEQF,TRBJ2-1,TRBV4-2
ASSLGDRESEQY,TRBJ2-7,TRBV12-3/TRBV12-4
ASSSTSLLFYGYT,TRBJ1-2,TRBV6-2/TRBV6-3